The present T cell receptor (beta chain) was sequenced within a study of type 1 regulatory T cells. Study information: T-allo10 is an in vitro-generated, Tr1-enriched CD4 T cell product specific for alloantigen.

MiXCR was run by TCRdb on the reads, yielding one entry per CDR3 protein. Here the sample spans roughly 67,000 distinct CDR3 sequences, 63% being singletons. This CDR3 contains 17 residues. The germline CDR1 and CDR2 sequences are SGHTA and FQGNSA. V shed 2 bases, J shed 0 bases, and the junction held 7 bases outside the gene matches. This clonotype showed up many times. Its antigen is currently unknown. T-allo10 cells from the graft donor were described as anergic, host-alloantigen-specific, and alloantigen-specific suppressors. What was sequenced was cultured T cells, either the whole culture or a sorted T cell fraction (not recorded which). Subset here: Tr1-enriched cell product generated in vitro against host alloantigens. The chain couples TRBV7-2 to TRBJ2-1; 7 positions agree with TRBD2. This clonotype was sampled from a human donor in good health. The CDR3 bases are TGTGCCAGCAGCTTAATATGGGGGGGGAGCTCCTACAATGAGCAGTTCTTC. The encoded protein is CASSLIWGGSSYNEQFF.